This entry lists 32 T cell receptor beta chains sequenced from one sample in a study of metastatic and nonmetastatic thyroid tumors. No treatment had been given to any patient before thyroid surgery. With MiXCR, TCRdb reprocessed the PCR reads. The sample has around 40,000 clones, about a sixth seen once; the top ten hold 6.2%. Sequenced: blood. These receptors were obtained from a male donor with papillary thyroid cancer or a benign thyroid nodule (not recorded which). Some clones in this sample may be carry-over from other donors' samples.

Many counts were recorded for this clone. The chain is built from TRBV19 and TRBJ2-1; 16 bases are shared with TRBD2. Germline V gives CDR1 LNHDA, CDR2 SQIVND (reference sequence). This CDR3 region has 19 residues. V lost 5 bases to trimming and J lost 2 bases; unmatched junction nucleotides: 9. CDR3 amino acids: CASSPGLAGGRLPYNEQFF. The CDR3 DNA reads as TGTGCCAGTAGTCCGGGACTAGCGGGAGGGCGACTACCCTACAATGAGCAGTTCTTC.

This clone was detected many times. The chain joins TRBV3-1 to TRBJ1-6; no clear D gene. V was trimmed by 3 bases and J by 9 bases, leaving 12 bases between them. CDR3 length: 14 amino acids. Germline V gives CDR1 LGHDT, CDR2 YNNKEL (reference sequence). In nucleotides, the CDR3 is TGTGCCAGCAGCCAGACGGGTCGTTCTTCACCCCTCCACTTT. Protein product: CASSQTGRSSPLHF. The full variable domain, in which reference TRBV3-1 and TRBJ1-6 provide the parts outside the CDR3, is DTAVSQTPKYLVTQMGNDKSIKCEQNLGHDTMYWYKQDSKKFLKIMFSYNNKELIINETVPNRFSPKSPDKAHLNLHINSLELGDSAVYFCASSQTGRSSPLHFGNGTRLTVT.

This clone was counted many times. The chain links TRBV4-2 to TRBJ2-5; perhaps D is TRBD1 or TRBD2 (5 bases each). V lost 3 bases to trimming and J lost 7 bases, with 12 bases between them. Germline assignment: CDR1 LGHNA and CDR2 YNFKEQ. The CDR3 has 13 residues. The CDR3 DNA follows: TGTGCCAGCAGCCAGAACCGGGGCGGGACCCAGTACTTC. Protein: CASSQNRGGTQYF.

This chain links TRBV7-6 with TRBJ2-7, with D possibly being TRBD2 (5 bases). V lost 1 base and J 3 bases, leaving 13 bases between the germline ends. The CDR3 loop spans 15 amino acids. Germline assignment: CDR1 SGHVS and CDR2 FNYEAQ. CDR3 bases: TGTGCCAGCAGCTTAGTTTCGGGTCGGGACTACGAGCAGTACTTC. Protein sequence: CASSLVSGRDYEQYF.

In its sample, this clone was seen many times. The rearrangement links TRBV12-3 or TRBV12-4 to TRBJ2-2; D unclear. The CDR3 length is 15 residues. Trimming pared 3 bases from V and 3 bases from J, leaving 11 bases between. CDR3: CASSFVGVDTGELFF. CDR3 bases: TGTGCCAGCAGTTTTGTGGGTGTGGACACCGGGGAGCTGTTTTTT.

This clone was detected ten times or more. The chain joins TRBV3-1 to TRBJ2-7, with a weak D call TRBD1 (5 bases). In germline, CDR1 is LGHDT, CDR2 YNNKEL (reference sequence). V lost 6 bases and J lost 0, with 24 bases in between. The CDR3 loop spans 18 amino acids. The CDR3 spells CASSQGSLDRKPSYEQYF. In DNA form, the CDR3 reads TGTGCCAGCAGTCAGGGTTCCCTAGACAGAAAACCCTCCTACGAGCAGTACTTC.

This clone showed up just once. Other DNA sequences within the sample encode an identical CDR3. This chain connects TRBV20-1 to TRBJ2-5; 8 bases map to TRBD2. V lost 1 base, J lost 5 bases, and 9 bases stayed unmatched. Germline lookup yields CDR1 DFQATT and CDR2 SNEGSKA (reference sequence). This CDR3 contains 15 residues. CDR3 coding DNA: TGCAGTGCTAGAGCCACTAGCGGTGGCAGCGAGACCCAGTACTTC. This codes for CSARATSGGSETQYF.

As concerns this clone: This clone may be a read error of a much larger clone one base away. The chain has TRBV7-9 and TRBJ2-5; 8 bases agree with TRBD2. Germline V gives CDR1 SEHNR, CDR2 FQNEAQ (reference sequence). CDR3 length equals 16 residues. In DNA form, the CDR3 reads TGTGCCAGCAGCTCAAATAGCGGGGCTAAATTAGAGACCCTGTACTTC. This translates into CASSSNSGAKLETLYF.

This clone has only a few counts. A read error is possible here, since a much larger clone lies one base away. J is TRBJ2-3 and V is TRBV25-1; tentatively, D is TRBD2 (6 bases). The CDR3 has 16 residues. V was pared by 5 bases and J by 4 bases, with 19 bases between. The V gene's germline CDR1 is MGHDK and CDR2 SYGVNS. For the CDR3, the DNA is TGTGCCAGCAGTCTCCGGGGACTTAGCGATCCAGATACGCAGTATTTT. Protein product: CASSLRGLSDPDTQYF. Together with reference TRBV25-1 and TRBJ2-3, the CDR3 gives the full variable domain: EADIYQTPRYLVIGTGKKITLECSQTMGHDKMYWYQQDPGMELHLIHYSYGVNSTEKGDLSSESTVSRIRTEHFPLTLESARPSHTSQYLCASSLRGLSDPDTQYFGPGTRLTVL.

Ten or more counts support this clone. CDR3 nucleotides: TGCGCCAGCAGGCGACGACAATCTAGCACAGATACGCAGTATTTT. This encodes CASRRRQSSTDTQYF. This sequence joins TRBV4-1 and TRBJ2-3; no definite D call. V was pared by 6 bases and J by 0 bases, with 13 bases between. Germline V lookup: CDR1 MGHRA, CDR2 YSYEKL. The CDR3 has 15 residues.

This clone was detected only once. CDR3 amino acids: CASSEAGMGAYGYTF. Here the CDR3 DNA reads TGTGCCAGCAGCGAAGCAGGGATGGGTGCCTATGGCTACACCTTC. The chain has TRBV5-8 and TRBJ1-2; D perhaps matches TRBD1 (5 bases). CDR1 and CDR2 from the germline V gene are SGHTS and YDEGEE. The CDR3 loop spans 15 amino acids. V dropped 4 bases and J dropped 4 bases, with 17 bases sitting between them.

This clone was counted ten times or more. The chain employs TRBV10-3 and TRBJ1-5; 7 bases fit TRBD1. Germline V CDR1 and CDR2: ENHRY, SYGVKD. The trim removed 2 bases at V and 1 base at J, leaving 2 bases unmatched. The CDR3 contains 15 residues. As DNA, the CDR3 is TGTGCCATCAGTGAGGCGACAGGGAGCAATCAGCCCCAGCATTTT. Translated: CAISEATGSNQPQHF.

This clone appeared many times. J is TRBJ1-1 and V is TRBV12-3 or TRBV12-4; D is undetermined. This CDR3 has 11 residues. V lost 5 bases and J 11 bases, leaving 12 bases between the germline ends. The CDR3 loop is CASSQGASAFF. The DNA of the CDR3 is TGTGCCAGCAGTCAAGGAGCGAGCGCTTTCTTT.

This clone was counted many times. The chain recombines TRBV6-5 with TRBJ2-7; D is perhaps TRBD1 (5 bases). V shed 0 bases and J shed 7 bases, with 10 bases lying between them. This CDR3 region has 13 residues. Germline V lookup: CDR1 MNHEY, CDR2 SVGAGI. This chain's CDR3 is CASSYSAGREQYF. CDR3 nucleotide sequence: TGTGCCAGCAGTTACTCGGCAGGGCGGGAGCAGTACTTC.

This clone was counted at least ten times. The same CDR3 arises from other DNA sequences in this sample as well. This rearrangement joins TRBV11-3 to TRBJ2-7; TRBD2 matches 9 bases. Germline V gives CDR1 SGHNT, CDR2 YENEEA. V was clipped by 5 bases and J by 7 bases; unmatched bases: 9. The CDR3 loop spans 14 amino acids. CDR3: CASSPGGGVVEQYF. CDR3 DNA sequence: TGTGCCAGCAGCCCCGGCGGGGGGGTGGTGGAGCAGTACTTC.

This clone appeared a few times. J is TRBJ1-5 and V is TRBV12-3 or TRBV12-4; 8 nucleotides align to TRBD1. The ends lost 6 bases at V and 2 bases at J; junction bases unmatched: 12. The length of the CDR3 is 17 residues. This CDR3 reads CASSGPGTGWGNQPQHF. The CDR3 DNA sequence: TGTGCCAGCAGCGGCCCTGGGACAGGTTGGGGCAATCAGCCCCAGCATTTT.

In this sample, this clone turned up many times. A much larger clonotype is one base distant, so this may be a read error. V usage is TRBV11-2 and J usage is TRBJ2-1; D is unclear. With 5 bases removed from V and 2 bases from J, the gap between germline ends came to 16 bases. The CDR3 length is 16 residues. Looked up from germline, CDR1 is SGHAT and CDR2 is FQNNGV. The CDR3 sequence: CASSVESGNPYNEQFF. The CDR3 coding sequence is TGTGCCAGCAGCGTGGAATCCGGTAACCCCTACAATGAGCAGTTCTTC.

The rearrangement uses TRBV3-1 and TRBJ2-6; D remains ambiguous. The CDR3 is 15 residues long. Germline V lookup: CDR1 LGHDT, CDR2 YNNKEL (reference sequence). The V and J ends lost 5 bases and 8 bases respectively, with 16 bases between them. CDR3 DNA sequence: TGTGCCAGCAGCAAAAGTTACTCTGTGTCCAACGTCCTGACTTTC. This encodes CASSKSYSVSNVLTF.

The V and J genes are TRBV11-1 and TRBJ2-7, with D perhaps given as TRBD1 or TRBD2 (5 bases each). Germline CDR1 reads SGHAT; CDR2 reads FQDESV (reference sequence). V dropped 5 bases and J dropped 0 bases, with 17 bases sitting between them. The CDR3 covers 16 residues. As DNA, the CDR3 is TGTGCCAGCAGCACCGAACCGGGGCAGGGCTCCTACGAGCAGTACTTC. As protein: CASSTEPGQGSYEQYF. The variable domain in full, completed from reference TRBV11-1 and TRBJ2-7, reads EAEVAQSPRYKITEKSQAVAFWCDPISGHATLYWYRQILGQGPELLVQFQDESVVDDSQLPKDRFSAERLKGVDSTLKIQPAELGDSAMYLCASSTEPGQGSYEQYFGPGTRLTVT.

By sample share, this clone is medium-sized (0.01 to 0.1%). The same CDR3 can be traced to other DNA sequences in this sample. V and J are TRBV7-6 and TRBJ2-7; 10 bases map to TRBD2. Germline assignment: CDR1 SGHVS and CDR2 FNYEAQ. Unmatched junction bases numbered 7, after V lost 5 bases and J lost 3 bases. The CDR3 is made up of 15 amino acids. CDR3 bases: TGTGCCAGCAGCCTAAGCGGGGGGGGCCTCTACGAGCAGTACTTC. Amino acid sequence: CASSLSGGGLYEQYF.

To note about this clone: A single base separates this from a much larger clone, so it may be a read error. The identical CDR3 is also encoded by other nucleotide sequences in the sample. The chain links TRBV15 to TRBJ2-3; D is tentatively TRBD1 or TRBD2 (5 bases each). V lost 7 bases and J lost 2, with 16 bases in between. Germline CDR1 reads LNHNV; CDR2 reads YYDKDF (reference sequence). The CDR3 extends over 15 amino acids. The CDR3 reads CATTGTRGVTDTQYF. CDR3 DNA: TGTGCCACCACTGGGACGCGTGGGGTCACAGATACGCAGTATTTT. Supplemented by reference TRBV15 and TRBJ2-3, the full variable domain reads DAMVIQNPRYQVTQFGKPVTLSCSQTLNHNVMYWYQQKSSQAPKLLFHYYDKDFNNEADTPDNFQSRRPNTSFCFLDIRSPGLGDTAMYLCATTGTRGVTDTQYFGPGTRLTVL.

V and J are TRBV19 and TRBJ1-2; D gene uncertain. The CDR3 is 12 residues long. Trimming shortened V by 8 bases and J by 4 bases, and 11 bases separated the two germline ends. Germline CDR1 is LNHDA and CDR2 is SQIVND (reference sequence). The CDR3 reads CASLSRSYGYTF. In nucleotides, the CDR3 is TGTGCCAGTCTGTCCAGGAGCTATGGCTACACCTTC.

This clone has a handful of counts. The CDR3 nucleotides read TGTGCCAGCAGCCTCGAGGGGTACAATGAGCAGTTCTTC. Translating gives CASSLEGYNEQFF. The V and J genes are TRBV28 and TRBJ2-1; possibly TRBD1 or TRBD2 for D (5 bases each). The V end lost 6 bases, the J end lost 4 bases, and 10 bases lay between the germline ends. The V gene's germline CDR1 is MDHEN and CDR2 SYDVKM. The CDR3 extends over 13 amino acids.

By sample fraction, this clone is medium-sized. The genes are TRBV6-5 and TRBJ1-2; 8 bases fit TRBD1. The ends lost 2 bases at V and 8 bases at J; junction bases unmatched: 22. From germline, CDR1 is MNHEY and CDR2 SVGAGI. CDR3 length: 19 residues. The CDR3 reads CASSYLFSSGQEKLRGYTF. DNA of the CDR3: TGTGCCAGCAGTTACCTTTTTTCTTCGGGACAGGAAAAGCTAAGAGGCTACACCTTC.

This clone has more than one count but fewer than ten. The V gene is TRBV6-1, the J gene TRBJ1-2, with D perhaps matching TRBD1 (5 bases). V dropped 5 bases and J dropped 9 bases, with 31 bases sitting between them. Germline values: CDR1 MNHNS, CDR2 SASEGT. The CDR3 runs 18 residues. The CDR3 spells CASSISVPAGGGVGSYTF. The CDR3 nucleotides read TGTGCCAGCAGTATAAGTGTCCCAGCGGGCGGAGGGGTAGGTAGCTACACCTTC.

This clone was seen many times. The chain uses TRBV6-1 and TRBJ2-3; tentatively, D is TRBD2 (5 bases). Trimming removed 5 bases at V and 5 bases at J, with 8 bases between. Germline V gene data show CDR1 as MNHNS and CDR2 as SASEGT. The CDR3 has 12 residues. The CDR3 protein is CASSSGVDTQYF. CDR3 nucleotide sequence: TGTGCCAGCAGTTCCGGGGTAGATACGCAGTATTTT.

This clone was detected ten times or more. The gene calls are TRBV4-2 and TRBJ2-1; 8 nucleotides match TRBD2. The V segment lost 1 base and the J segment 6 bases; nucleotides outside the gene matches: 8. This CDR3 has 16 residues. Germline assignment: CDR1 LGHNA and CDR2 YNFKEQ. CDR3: CASSQGGLARLNEQFF. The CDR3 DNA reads TGTGCCAGCAGCCAAGGTGGACTAGCCCGACTCAATGAGCAGTTCTTC.

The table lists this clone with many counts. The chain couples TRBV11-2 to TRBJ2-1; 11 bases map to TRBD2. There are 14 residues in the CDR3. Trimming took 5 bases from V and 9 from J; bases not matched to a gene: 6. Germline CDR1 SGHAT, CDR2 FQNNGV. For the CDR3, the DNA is TGTGCCAGCAGCCAGACTAGCGGGAATATTGAGCAGTTCTTC. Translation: CASSQTSGNIEQFF.

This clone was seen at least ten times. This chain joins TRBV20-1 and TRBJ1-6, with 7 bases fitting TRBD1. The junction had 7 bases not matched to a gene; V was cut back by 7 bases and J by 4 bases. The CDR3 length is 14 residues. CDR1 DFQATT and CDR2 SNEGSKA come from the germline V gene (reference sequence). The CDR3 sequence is CSVREGQYNSPLHF. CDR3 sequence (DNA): TGCAGTGTTCGTGAGGGACAGTATAATTCACCCCTCCACTTT.

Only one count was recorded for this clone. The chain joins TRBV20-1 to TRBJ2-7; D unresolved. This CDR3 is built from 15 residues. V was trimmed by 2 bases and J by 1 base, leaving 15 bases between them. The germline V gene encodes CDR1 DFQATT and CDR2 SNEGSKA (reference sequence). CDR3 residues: CSARYHARSSYEQYF. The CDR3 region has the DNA TGCAGTGCTAGATATCATGCACGTTCTTCCTACGAGCAGTACTTC.

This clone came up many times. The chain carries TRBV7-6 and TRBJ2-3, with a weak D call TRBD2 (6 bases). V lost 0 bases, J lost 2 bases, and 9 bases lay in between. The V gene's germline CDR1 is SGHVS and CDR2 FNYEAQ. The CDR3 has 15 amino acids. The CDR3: CASSLAGTFTDTQYF. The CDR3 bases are TGTGCCAGCAGCTTAGCGGGGACTTTCACAGATACGCAGTATTTT.

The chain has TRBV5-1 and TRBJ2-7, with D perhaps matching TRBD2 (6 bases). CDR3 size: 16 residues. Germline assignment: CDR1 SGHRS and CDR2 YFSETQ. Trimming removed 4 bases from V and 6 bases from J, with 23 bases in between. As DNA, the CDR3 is TGCGCCAGCAGCCCAGGCTCGGCCGTGATGGGGGGCGAGCAGTACTTC. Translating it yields CASSPGSAVMGGEQYF.